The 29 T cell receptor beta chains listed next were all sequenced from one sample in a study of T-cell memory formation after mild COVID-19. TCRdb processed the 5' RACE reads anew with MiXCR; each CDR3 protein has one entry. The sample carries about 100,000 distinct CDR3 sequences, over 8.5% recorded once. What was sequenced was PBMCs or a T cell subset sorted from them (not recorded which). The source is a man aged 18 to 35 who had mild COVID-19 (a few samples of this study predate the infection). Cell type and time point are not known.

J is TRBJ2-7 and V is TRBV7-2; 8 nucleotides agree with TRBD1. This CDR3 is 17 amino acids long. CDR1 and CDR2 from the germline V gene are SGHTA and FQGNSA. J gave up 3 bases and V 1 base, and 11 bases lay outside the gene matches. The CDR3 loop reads CASSLGGQEIFHYEQYF. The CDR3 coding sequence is TGTGCCAGCAGCTTAGGGGGACAGGAAATTTTCCACTACGAGCAGTACTTC.

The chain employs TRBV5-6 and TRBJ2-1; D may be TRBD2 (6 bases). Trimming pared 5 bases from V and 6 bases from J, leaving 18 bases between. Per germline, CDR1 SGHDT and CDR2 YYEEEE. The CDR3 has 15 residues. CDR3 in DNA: TGTGCCAGCAGGGCGGGGAACTGGATGAGCAATGAGCAGTTCTTC. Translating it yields CASRAGNWMSNEQFF.

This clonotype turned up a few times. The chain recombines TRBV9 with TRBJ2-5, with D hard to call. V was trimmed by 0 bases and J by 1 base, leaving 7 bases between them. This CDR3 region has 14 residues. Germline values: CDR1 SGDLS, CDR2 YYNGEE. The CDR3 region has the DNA TGTGCCAGCAGCGTAGATGCGCGCCAAGAGACCCAGTACTTC. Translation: CASSVDARQETQYF.

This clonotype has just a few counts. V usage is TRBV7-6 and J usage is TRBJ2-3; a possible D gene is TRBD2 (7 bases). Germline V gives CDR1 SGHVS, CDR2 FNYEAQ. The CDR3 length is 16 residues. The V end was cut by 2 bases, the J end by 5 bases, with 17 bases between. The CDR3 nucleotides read TGTGCCAGCAGCTTACTAGGGGGGGGGAGTCGAGATACGCAGTATTTT. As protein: CASSLLGGGSRDTQYF.

The CDR3 bases are TGCGCCAGCAGCCAGATTAATGAAAAACTGTTTTTT. Translated: CASSQINEKLFF. This chain joins TRBV4-3 and TRBJ1-4, with no clear D. V was trimmed by 3 bases and J by 4 bases, leaving 3 bases between them. The CDR3 runs to 12 residues. Per germline, CDR1 LGHNA and CDR2 YSLEER.

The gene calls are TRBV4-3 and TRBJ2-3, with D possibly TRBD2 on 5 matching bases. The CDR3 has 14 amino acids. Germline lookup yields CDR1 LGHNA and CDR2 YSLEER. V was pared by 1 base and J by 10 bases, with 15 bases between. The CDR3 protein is CASSQVSLGSPQYF. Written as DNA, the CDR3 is TGCGCCAGCAGCCAAGTTTCTTTGGGGAGTCCGCAGTATTTT.

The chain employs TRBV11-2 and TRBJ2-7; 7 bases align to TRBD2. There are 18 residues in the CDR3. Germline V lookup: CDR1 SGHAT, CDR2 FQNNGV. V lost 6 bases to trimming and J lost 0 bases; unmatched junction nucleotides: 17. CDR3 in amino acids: CASSLPPEGGEPSYEQYV. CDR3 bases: TGTGCCAGCAGTTTGCCCCCGGAGGGAGGGGAACCCTCCTACGAGCAGTACGTC.

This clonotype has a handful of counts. The CDR3 DNA reads TGTGCCAGCAGCTCCCTTCACCAGAACACTGAAGCTTTCTTT. It translates to CASSSLHQNTEAFF. The gene calls are TRBV7-6 and TRBJ1-1; the D is unclear. The CDR3 runs 14 residues. Germline CDR1 reads SGHVS; CDR2 reads FNYEAQ. V was clipped by 4 bases and J by 1 base, with 10 bases between them.

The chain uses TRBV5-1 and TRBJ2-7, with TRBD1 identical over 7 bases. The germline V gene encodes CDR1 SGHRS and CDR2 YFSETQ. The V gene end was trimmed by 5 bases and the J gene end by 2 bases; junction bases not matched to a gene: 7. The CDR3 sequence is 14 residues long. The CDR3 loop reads CASRDGTGAYEQYF. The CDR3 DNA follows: TGCGCCAGCAGAGATGGTACAGGGGCCTACGAGCAGTACTTC.

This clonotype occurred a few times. This chain's CDR3 is CASRASGQGITDTQYF. DNA for the CDR3: TGTGCCAGCAGAGCCAGTGGCCAGGGGATCACAGATACGCAGTATTTT. This sequence joins TRBV7-2 and TRBJ2-3, with D possibly being TRBD1 (6 bases). The length of the CDR3 is 16 residues. Trimming stripped 6 bases from V and 2 bases from J, with 18 bases between. CDR1 is SGHTA, CDR2 FQGNSA, per germline.

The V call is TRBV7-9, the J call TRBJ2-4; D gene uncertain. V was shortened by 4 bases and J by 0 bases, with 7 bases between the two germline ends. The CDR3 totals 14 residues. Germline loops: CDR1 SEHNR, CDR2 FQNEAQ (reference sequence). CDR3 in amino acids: CASSSRLAKNIQYF. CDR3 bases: TGTGCCAGCAGCTCAAGGCTAGCCAAAAACATTCAGTACTTC.

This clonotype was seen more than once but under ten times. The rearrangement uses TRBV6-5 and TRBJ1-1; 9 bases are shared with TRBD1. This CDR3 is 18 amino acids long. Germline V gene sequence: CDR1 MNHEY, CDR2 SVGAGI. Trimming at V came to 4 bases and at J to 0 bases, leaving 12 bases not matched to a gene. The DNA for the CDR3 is TGTGCCAGCAGTTCAACAGGGGGCCGCGTCTTCATGAACACTGAAGCTTTCTTT. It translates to CASSSTGGRVFMNTEAFF.

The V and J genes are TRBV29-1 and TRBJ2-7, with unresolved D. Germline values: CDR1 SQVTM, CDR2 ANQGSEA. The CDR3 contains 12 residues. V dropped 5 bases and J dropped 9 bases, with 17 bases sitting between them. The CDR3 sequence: CSVLYGGSAQYF. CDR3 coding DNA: TGCAGCGTTCTTTACGGCGGCTCAGCGCAGTACTTC.

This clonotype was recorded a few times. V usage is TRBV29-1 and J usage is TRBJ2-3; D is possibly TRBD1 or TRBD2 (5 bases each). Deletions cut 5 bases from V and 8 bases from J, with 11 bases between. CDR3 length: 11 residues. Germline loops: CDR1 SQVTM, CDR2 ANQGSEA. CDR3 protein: CSVSPGPTQYF. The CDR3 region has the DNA TGCAGCGTTTCGCCGGGACCTACGCAGTATTTT.

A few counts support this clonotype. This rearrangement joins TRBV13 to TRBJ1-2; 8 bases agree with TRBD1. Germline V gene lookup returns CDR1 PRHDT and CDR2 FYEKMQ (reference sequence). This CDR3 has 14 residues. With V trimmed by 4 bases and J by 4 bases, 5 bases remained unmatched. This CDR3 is CASSSTGGSYGYTF. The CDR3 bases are TGTGCCAGCAGCTCAACAGGGGGATCCTATGGCTACACCTTC.

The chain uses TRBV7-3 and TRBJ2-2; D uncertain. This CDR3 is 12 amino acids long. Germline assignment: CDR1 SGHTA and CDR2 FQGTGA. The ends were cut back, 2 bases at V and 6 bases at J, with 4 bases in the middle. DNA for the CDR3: TGTGCCAGCAGCTTACCTCCCGGGGAGCTGTTTTTT. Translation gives CASSLPPGELFF.

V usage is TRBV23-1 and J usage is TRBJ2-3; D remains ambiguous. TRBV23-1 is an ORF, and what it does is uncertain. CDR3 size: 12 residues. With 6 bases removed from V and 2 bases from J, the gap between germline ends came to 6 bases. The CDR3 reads CASSGNTDTQYF. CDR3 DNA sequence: TGCGCCAGCAGCGGTAACACAGATACGCAGTATTTT.

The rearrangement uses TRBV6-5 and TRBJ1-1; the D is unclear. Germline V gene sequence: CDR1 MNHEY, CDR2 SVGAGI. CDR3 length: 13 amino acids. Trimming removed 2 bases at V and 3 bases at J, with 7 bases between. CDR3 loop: CASSYADHTEAFF. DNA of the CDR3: TGTGCCAGCAGTTACGCGGACCACACTGAAGCTTTCTTT.

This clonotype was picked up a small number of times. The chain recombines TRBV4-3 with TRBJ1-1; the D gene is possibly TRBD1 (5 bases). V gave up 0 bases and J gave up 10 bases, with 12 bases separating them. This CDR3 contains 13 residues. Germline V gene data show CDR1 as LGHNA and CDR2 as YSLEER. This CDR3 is CASSQDLWGTAFF. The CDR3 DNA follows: TGCGCCAGCAGCCAAGATTTATGGGGGACAGCTTTCTTT.

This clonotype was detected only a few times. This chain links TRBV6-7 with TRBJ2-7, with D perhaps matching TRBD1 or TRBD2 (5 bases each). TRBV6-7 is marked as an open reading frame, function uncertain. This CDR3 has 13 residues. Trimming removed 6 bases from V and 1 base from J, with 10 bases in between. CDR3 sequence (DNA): TGTGCCAGCAGCCGGGACGGTTCCTACGAGCAGTACGTC. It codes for CASSRDGSYEQYV.

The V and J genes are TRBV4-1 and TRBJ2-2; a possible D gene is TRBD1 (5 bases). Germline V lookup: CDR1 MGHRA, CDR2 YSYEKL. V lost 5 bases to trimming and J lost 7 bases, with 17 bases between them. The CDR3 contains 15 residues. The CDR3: CASSYTGGADGELFF. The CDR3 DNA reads TGCGCCAGCAGCTACACAGGTGGCGCGGACGGGGAGCTGTTTTTT.

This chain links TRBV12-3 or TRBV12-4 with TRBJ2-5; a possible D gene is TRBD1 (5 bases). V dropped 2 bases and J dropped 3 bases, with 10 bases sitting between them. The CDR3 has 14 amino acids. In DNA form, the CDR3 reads TGTGCCAGCAGTTTAATGACAGCTAAAGAGACCCAGTACTTC. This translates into CASSLMTAKETQYF.

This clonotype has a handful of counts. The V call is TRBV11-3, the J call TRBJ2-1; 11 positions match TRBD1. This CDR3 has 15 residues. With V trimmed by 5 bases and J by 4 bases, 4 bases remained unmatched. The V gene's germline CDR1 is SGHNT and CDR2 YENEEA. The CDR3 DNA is TGTGCCAGCAGCAGGACAGGGGGCGCGTACAATGAGCAGTTCTTC. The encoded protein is CASSRTGGAYNEQFF.

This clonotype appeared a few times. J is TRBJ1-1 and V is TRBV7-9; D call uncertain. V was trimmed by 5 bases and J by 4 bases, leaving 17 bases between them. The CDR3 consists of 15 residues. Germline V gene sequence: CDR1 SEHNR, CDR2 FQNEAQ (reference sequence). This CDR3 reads CASSPSGRVVTEAFF. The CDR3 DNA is TGTGCCAGCAGCCCTAGCGGGAGGGTAGTCACTGAAGCTTTCTTT.

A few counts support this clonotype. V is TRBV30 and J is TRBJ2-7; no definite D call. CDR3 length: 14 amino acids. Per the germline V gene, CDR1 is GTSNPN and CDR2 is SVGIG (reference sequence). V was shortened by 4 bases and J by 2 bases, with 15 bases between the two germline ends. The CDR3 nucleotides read TGTGCCTGGACATCTTCCTGGGCCACCTACGAGCAGTACTTC. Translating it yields CAWTSSWATYEQYF.

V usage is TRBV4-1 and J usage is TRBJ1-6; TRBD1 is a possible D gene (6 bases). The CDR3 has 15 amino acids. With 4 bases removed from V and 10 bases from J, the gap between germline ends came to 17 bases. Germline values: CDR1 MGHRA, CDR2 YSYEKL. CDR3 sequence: CASSRTSLGGSPLHF. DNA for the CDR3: TGCGCCAGCAGCCGGACATCTCTAGGGGGATCACCCCTCCACTTT.

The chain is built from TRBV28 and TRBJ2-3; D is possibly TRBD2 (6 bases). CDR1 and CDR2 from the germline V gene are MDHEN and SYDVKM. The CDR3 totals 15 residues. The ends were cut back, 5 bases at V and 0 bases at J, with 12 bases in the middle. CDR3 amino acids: CASSLGLQSTDTQYF. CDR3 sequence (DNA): TGTGCCAGCAGTCTGGGACTCCAAAGCACAGATACGCAGTATTTT.

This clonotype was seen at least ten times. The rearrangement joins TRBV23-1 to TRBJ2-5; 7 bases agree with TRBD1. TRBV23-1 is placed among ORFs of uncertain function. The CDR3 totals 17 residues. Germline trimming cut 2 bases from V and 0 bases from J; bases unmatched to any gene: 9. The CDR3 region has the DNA TGCGCCAGCAGTCAACTACCCCCGGACAGGAACCAAGAGACCCAGTACTTC. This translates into CASSQLPPDRNQETQYF.

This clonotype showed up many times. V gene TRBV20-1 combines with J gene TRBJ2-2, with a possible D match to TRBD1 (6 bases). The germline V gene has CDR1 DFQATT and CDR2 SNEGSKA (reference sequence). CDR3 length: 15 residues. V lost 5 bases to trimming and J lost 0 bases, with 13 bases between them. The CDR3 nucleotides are TGCAGTGCTTGGGACATATACGCGAACACCGGGGAGCTGTTTTTT. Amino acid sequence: CSAWDIYANTGELFF.